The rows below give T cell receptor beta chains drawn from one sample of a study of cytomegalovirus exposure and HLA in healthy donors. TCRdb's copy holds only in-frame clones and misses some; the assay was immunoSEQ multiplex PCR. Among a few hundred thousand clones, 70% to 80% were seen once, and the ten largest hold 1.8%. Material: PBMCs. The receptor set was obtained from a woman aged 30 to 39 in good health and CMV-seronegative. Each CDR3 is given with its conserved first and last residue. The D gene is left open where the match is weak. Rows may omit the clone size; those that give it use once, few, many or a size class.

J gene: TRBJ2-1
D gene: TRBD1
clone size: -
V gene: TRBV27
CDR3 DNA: TGTGCCAGCCCTCGGGACAGGAGCTCCTACAATGAGCAGTTCTTC
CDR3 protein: CASPRDRSSYNEQFF

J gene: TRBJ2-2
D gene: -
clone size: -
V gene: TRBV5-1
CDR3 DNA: TGCGCCAGCAGTCCCGGGGTAGACACCGGGGAGCTGTTTTTT
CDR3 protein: CASSPGVDTGELFF

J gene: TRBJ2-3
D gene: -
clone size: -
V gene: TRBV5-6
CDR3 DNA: TGTGCCAGCAGCTTGGAGGGAGGGGGAAGCGCAGATACGCAGTATTTT
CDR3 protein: CASSLEGGGSADTQYF

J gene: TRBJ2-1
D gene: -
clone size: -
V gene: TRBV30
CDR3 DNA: TGTGCCTGGAGCGTTGACTTTTTGGAATACAATGAGCAGTTCTTC
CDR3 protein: CAWSVDFLEYNEQFF

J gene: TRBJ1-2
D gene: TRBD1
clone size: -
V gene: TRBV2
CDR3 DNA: TGTGCCAGCAGTTTCGGACAGGGGGCAGGCTATGGCTACACCTTC
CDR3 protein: CASSFGQGAGYGYTF

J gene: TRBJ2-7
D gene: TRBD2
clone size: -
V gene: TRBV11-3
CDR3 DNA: TGTGCCAGCAGCCCCGTAGCGGGAGCCGTGGGCGAGCAGTACTTC
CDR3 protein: CASSPVAGAVGEQYF

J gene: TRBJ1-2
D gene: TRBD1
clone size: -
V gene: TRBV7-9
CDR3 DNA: TGTGCCAGCAGCCCTTTAGCCTCGGACAGGGAAAATGGCTACACCTTC
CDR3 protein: CASSPLASDRENGYTF

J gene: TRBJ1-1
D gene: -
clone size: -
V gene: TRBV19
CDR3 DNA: TGTGCCAGTCTAATGGGGGGGACTGAAGCTTTCTTT
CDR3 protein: CASLMGGTEAFF

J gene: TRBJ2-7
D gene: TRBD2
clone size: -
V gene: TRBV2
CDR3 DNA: TGTGCCAGCAGTGAGGGAGCGGGACTCGTATACGAGCAGTACTTC
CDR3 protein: CASSEGAGLVYEQYF

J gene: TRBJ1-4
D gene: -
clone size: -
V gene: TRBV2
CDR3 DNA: TGTGCCAGCAGTCCTACAGGGTATAATGAAAAACTGTTTTTT
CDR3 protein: CASSPTGYNEKLFF

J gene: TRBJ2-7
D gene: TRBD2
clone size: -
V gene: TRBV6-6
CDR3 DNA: TGTGCCAGCAGGGTAATAGCGGGAGCGAACGAGCAGTACTTC
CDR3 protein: CASRVIAGANEQYF

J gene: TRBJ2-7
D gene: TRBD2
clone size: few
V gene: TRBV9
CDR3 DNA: TGTGCCAGCAGCGTAGAACTAGCGGGGATCTACGAGCAGTACTTC
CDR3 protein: CASSVELAGIYEQYF

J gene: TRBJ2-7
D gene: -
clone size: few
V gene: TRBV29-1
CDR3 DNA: TGCAGCGTTGCAGGGGAGAGCTCCTACGAGCAGTACTTC
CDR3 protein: CSVAGESSYEQYF

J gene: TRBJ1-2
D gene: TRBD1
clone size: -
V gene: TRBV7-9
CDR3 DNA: TGTGCCGGCGGACAGGGGGCCGGTGGCTACACCTTC
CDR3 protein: CAGGQGAGGYTF

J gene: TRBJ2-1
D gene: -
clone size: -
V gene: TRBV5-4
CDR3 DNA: TGTGCCAGCAGCTTGAATGTCGGTGAGCAGTTCTTC
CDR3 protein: CASSLNVGEQFF

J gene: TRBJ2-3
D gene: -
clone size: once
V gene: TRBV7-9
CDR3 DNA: TGTGCCAGCAGGGCGACTGGCCCCACAGATACGCAGTATTTT
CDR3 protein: CASRATGPTDTQYF

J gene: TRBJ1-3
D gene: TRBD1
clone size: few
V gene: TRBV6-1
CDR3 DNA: TGTGCCAGCAGGGACGACAGGGGTTCTGGAAACACCATATATTTT
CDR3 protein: CASRDDRGSGNTIYF

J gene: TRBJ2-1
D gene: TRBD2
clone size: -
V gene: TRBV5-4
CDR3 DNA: TGTGCCAGCAATTCCGGGACTAGCGGGAGCTATGAGCAGTTCTTC
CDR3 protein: CASNSGTSGSYEQFF

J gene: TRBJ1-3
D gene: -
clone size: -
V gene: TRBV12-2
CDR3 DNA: TGTGCAAGTCGCCCCTCCCCAGGGGCGGGAAACACCATATATTTT
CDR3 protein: CASRPSPGAGNTIYF

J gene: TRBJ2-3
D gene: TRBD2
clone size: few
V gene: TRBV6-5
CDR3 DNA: TGTGCCAGCAGTTCTAGCGGGAACCCTTACACAGATACGCAGTATTTT
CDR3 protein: CASSSSGNPYTDTQYF

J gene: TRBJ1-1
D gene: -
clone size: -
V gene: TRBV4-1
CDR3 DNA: TGTGCCAGCAGCCAAGAGCGGGGCACTGAAGCTTTCTTT
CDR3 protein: CASSQERGTEAFF

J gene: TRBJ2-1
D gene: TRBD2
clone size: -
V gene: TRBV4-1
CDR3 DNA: TGCGCCAGCAGCCAAGAGGGAGGGAGTGTCAATGAGCAGTTCTTC
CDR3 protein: CASSQEGGSVNEQFF

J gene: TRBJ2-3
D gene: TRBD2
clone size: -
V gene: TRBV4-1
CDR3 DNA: TGCGCCAGCAGCCTACTAGCGAGAAGCACAGATACGCAGTATTTT
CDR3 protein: CASSLLARSTDTQYF

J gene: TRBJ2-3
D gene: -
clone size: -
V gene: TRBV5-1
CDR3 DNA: TGCGCCAGCAGGAGCATCTATGGCACAGATACGCAGTATTTT
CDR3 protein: CASRSIYGTDTQYF

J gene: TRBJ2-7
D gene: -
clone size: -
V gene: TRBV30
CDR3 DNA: TGTGCCCTAACCCTCAACTCCTACGAGCAGTACTTC
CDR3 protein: CALTLNSYEQYF

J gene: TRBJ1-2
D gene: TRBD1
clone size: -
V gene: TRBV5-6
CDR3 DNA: TGTGCCAGCAGCATGGCCCGACAGGGCGACTATGGCTACACCTTC
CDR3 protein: CASSMARQGDYGYTF

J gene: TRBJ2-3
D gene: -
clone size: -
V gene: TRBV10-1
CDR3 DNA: TGCGCCAGCAGTGGGGCCCCGGGATCAAACGCGAATACGCAGTATTTT
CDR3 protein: CASSGAPGSNANTQYF

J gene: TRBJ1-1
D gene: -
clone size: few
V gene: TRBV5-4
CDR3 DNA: TGTGCCAGCAGGAGACTCCAGAACACTGAAGCTTTCTTT
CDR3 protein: CASRRLQNTEAFF

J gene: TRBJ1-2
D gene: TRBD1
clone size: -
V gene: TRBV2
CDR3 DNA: TGTGCCAGCACGTCCGGGACAGGAAACTATGGCTACACCTTC
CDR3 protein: CASTSGTGNYGYTF

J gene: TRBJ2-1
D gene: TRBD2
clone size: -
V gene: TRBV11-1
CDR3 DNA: TGTGCCAGCAGCCCCACTAGCGCCCGAAGCTCCTACAATGAGCAGTTCTTC
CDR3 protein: CASSPTSARSSYNEQFF

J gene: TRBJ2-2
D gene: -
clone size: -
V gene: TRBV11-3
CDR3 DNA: TGTGCCAGCAGCTTAAGGGCACAGGCTACCGGGGAGCTGTTTTTT
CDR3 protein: CASSLRAQATGELFF

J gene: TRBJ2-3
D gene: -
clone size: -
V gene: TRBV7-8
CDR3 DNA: TGTGCCAGCAGCTTAGGAGTCCTAGATCGAAATACGCAGTATTTT
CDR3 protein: CASSLGVLDRNTQYF

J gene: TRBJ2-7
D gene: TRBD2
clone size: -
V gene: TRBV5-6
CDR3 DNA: TGTGCCAGCAGCTTACGACTAGCGAACTACGAGCAGTACTTC
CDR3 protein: CASSLRLANYEQYF

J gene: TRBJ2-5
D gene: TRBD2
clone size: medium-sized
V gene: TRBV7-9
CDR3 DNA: TGTGCCAGCAGCCTAGCGGGAGGGCAAGAGACCCAGTACTTC
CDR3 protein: CASSLAGGQETQYF

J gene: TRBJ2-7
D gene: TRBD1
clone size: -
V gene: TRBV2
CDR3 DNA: TGTGCCAGCAGTGCCGGGACAGGGGATCCCTACGAGCAGTACTTC
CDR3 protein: CASSAGTGDPYEQYF

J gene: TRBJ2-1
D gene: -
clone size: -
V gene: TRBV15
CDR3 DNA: TGTGCCACCAGCTTTAAGAGAAGCAATGAGCAGTTCTTC
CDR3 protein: CATSFKRSNEQFF

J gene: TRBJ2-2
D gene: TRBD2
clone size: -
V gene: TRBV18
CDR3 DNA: TGTGCCAGCTCACCCCGGACTAGCGGGACAAACACCGGGGAGCTGTTTTTT
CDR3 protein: CASSPRTSGTNTGELFF

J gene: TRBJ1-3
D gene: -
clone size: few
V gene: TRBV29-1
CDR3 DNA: TGCAGCGTTGACCCACAGGGTGAAAACACCATATATTTT
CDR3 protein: CSVDPQGENTIYF

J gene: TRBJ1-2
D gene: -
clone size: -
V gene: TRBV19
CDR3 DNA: TGTGCCAGTAGTATAGATCGAGGAGGGTATGGCTACACCTTC
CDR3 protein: CASSIDRGGYGYTF

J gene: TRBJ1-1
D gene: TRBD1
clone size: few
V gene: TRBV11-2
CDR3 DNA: TGTGCCAGCAGCTCAGCCGGGACAGGGGCGAACACTGAAGCTTTCTTT
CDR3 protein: CASSSAGTGANTEAFF

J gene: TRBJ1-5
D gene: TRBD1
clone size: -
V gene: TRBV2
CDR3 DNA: TGTGCCAGCAGTGAGGTCAGGGGGGCGGGTCAGCCCCAGCATTTT
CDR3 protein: CASSEVRGAGQPQHF

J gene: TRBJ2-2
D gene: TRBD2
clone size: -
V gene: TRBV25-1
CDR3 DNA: TGTGGGGCTGGGAGGGGCACCGGGGAGCTGTTTTTT
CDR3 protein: CGAGRGTGELFF

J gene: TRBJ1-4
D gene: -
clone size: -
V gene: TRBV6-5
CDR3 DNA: TGTGCCAGCAGTTACGAGGTCTCTCTCGGAAAACTGTTTTTT
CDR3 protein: CASSYEVSLGKLFF

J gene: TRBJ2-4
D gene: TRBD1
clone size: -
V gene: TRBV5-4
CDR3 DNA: TGTGCCAGCAGCGGATCCGGGACAGGGATAAACATTCAGTACTTC
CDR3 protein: CASSGSGTGINIQYF

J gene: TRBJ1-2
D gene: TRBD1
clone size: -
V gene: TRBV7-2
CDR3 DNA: TGTGCCAGCAGCTTAGCCAGGGGGCGCGTCTATGGCTACACCTTC
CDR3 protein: CASSLARGRVYGYTF

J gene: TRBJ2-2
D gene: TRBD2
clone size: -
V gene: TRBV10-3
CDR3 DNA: TGTGCCATCAGTGTCCGGGACTATAACACCGGGGAGCTGTTTTTT
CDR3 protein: CAISVRDYNTGELFF

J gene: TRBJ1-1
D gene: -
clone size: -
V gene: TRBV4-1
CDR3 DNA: TGCGCCAGCAGCCAAGCGTACAGGAACACTGAAGCTTTCTTT
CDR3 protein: CASSQAYRNTEAFF

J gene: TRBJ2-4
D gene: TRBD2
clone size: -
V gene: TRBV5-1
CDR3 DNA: TGCGCCAGCAGCGATATGACTAGCGGGGGAATAGCCAAAAACATTCAGTACTTC
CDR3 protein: CASSDMTSGGIAKNIQYF